The 19 T cell receptor beta chains in this list originate from one sample, sequenced in a study of cytomegalovirus exposure and HLA in healthy donors. The PCR used 60 Vbeta and 13 Jbeta primers. The method was immunoSEQ multiplex PCR; TCRdb's version includes in-frame clones alone and lacks a portion of them. The sample contains some 170,000 clones, over 60% of which appear only once. The specimen was PBMCs. These receptors were obtained from a woman aged 25 to 39 in good health and CMV-seronegative.

This clone was seen a single time. The rearrangement links TRBV19 to TRBJ2-5, with a weak D call TRBD2 (6 bases). The J call may be in error: the DNA end matches TRBJ2-7 better. This CDR3 contains 15 residues. In germline, CDR1 is LNHDA, CDR2 SQIVND (reference sequence). The CDR3, as DNA: TGTGCCAGTAGTATCGTCGGGGGTTACACCTACGAGCAGTACTTC. It encodes CASSIVGGYTYEQYF.

The chain uses TRBV7-8 and TRBJ2-5; a weak D match, TRBD2 (7 bases). This CDR3 has 16 residues. Trimming pared 4 bases from V and 5 bases from J, leaving 20 bases between. Germline V lookup: CDR1 SGHVS, CDR2 FQNEAQ. The CDR3 spells CASSSSIGGGGETQYF. Here the CDR3 DNA reads TGTGCCAGCAGCTCGTCCATCGGGGGAGGGGGTGAGACCCAGTACTTC.

This rearrangement joins TRBV4-1 to TRBJ1-6; D remains unclear. Germline V gives CDR1 MGHRA, CDR2 YSYEKL. The ends were cut back, 1 base at V and 7 bases at J, with 17 bases in the middle. The CDR3 is 17 amino acids. The CDR3 DNA reads as TGCGCCAGCAGCCAAGCGCCGGGGATCGCTAGGAATTCACCCCTCCACTTT. Its translation: CASSQAPGIARNSPLHF.

J is TRBJ1-1 and V is TRBV2; D might be TRBD1 (6 bases). This CDR3 comprises 14 residues. Trimming shortened V by 6 bases and J by 3 bases, and 14 bases separated the two germline ends. Germline values: CDR1 SNHLY, CDR2 FYNNEI. CDR3 nucleotide sequence: TGTGCCAGCAGGGCAACAGGGCTCCACACTGAAGCTTTCTTT. Protein: CASRATGLHTEAFF.

The gene calls are TRBV30 and TRBJ2-3; TRBD1 agrees at 9 bases. This CDR3 comprises 14 residues. Germline V gene lookup returns CDR1 GTSNPN and CDR2 SVGIG (reference sequence). Trimming took 3 bases from V and 5 from J; bases not matched to a gene: 6. The CDR3 loop is CAWSLGQGLDTQYF. The DNA of the CDR3 is TGTGCCTGGAGCCTCGGACAGGGGTTAGATACGCAGTATTTT.

This clone showed up just a few times. The chain combines TRBV7-2 with TRBJ2-7, with 9 positions matching TRBD1. This CDR3 is 15 amino acids long. Germline-derived CDR1 and CDR2 are SGHTA and FQGNSA. The ends lost 3 bases at V and 5 bases at J; junction bases unmatched: 8. The CDR3 DNA is TGTGCCAGCAGCTTGAGGACAGGGGTGGTCCACGAGCAGTACTTC. It specifies CASSLRTGVVHEQYF.

The genes are TRBV7-9 and TRBJ2-1; D is possibly TRBD1 (8 bases). The ends were cut back, 5 bases at V and 8 bases at J, with 13 bases in the middle. Germline-derived CDR1 and CDR2 are SEHNR and FQNEAQ (reference sequence). The CDR3 sequence is 13 residues long. The CDR3 reads CASSNRGGDEQFF. In nucleotides, the CDR3 is TGTGCCAGCAGCAACAGGGGGGGGGATGAGCAGTTCTTC. The whole variable domain, filled in from reference TRBV7-9 and TRBJ2-1, reads DTGVSQNPRHKITKRGQNVTFRCDPISEHNRLYWYRQTLGQGPEFLTYFQNEAQLEKSRLLSDRFSAERPKGSFSTLEIQRTEQGDSAMYLCASSNRGGDEQFFGPGTRLTVL.

The V gene is TRBV19, the J gene TRBJ1-2; TRBD1 matches at 8 bases. CDR3 length: 13 residues. Germline CDR1 LNHDA, CDR2 SQIVND (reference sequence). Losses at the gene ends were 5 bases for V and 3 bases for J; bases not matched to a gene: 2. The CDR3: CASSDRGDYGYTF. The CDR3 DNA reads TGTGCCAGTAGTGACAGGGGAGACTATGGCTACACCTTC.

J is TRBJ2-5 and V is TRBV7-3, with 8 bases identical to TRBD2. Germline values: CDR1 SGHTA, CDR2 FQGTGA. This CDR3 comprises 15 residues. Trimming at V came to 2 bases and at J to 1 base, leaving 3 bases not matched to a gene. DNA for the CDR3: TGTGCCAGCAGCTTATATACTAGCGGCCAAGAGACCCAGTACTTC. It is translated as CASSLYTSGQETQYF.

Comment on this clone: An end of the junction does not agree with germline; a read error may underlie this. At the DNA level, this CDR3 is encoded by other sequences in the same sample as well. J is TRBJ2-2 and V is TRBV27, with 8 bases lining up with TRBD2. From germline, CDR1 is MNHEY and CDR2 SMNVEV (reference sequence). This CDR3 spans 14 amino acids. CDR3 DNA sequence: TGTGCTAGCAGTCAAAGCGGGGGAGTCGGGGAGCTGTTTTTT. This sequence encodes CASSQSGGVGELFF.

This chain connects TRBV5-4 to TRBJ2-3; 12 bases line up with TRBD2. Germline V CDR1 and CDR2: SGHNT, YYREEE (reference sequence). The CDR3 is 16 amino acids. J lost 3 bases, V lost 2 bases, and 4 bases had no gene match. The CDR3 DNA is TGTGCCAGCAGCTTTCTAGCGGGGGGGATAACAGATACGCAGTATTTT. Translating it yields CASSFLAGGITDTQYF.

The CDR3 coding sequence is TGTGCCAGCAGTGGCGCCGGCCCCAGGGAAAAACTGTTTTTT. Translation gives CASSGAGPREKLFF. This chain connects TRBV28 to TRBJ1-4, with D hard to call. The CDR3 totals 14 residues. Between the trimmed V and J ends, which lost 5 bases and 8 bases, there was a span of 15 bases. Germline V gene sequence: CDR1 MDHEN, CDR2 SYDVKM.

This clone was counted only a few times. The chain recombines TRBV19 with TRBJ2-1, with 11 bases fitting TRBD2. J was trimmed by 5 bases and V by 1 base; bases with no gene match: 7. Germline V gene lookup returns CDR1 LNHDA and CDR2 SQIVND (reference sequence). The CDR3 consists of 17 residues. The CDR3 coding sequence is TGTGCCAGTAGTATAGCCCATCTAGCGGGAGGTGACAATGAGCAGTTCTTC. Translating gives CASSIAHLAGGDNEQFF. Variable domain in full (rest from reference TRBV19 and TRBJ2-1): DGGITQSPKYLFRKEGQNVTLSCEQNLNHDAMYWYRQDPGQGLRLIYYSQIVNDFQKGDIAEGYSVSREKKESFPLTVTSAQKNPTAFYLCASSIAHLAGGDNEQFFGPGTRLTVL.

The chain uses TRBV6-5 and TRBJ1-4; possibly TRBD1 for D (6 bases). V shed 5 bases and J shed 3 bases, with 10 bases lying between them. Germline V CDR1 and CDR2: MNHEY, SVGAGI. This CDR3 has 14 amino acids. The CDR3 DNA reads as TGTGCCAGCAGTCGAGGGACATCTAATGAAAAACTGTTTTTT. Protein: CASSRGTSNEKLFF.

The chain couples TRBV19 to TRBJ2-3; perhaps TRBD2 as D (6 bases). CDR1 is LNHDA and CDR2 is SQIVND in the germline V gene (reference sequence). This CDR3 has 16 residues. V was trimmed by 2 bases and J by 1 base, leaving 13 bases between them. The CDR3 DNA reads TGTGCCAGTAGTATAACTAGCTTGTACCGCACAGATACGCAGTATTTT. Its protein is CASSITSLYRTDTQYF.

Details on this clone: At one boundary the junction diverges from the germline segment, which might be a read error. The DNA of the CDR3 is TGCGCCAGCAGCTTTGACACCTCCTACGGGCAGTACTTC. This encodes CASSFDTSYGQYF. This chain uses TRBV5-1 with TRBJ2-7; D not resolved. This CDR3 contains 13 residues. Germline CDR1 and CDR2: SGHRS and YFSETQ.

In its sample, this clone was seen a few times. The gene calls are TRBV27 and TRBJ1-1; D may be TRBD1 (5 bases). The CDR3 runs 14 residues. Trimming pared 6 bases from V and 1 base from J, leaving 12 bases between. From germline, CDR1 is MNHEY and CDR2 SMNVEV (reference sequence). CDR3 nucleotides: TGTGCCAGCAGACAGGACGGTGGGAACACTGAAGCTTTCTTT. Residues: CASRQDGGNTEAFF.

The gene calls are TRBV4-3 and TRBJ2-3; 11 bases are a match to TRBD2. The CDR3 totals 17 residues. CDR1 LGHNA and CDR2 YSLEER come from the germline V gene. V was pared by 4 bases and J by 8 bases, with 14 bases of the junction left unmatched. The CDR3 protein is CASSPSTSGVSQVTQYF. The CDR3 coding sequence is TGCGCCAGCAGCCCTTCGACTAGCGGGGTGTCGCAGGTTACGCAGTATTTT.

Regarding this clone: At one of its ends the junction is not consistent with the germline gene, which may arise from a read error. This chain connects TRBV9 to TRBJ1-1; D possibly corresponds to TRBD1 (5 bases). The CDR3 loop spans 14 amino acids. The germline V gene has CDR1 SGDLS and CDR2 YYNGEE. CDR3 in amino acids: CAGSVLGGNTEAFF. The CDR3 nucleotides read TGTGCCGGCAGCGTATTGGGGGGGAACACTGAAGCTTTCTTT.